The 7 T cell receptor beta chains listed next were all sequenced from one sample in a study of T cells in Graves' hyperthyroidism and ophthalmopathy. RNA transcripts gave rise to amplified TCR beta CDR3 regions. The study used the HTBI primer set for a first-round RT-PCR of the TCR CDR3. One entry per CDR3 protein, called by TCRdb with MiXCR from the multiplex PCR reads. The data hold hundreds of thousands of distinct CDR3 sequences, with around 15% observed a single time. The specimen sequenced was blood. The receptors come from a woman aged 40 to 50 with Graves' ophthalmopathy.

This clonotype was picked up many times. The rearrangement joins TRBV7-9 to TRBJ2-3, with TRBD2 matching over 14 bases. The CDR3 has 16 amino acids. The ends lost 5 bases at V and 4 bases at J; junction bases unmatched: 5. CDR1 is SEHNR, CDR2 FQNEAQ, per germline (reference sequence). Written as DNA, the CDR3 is TGTGCCAGCAGCGCGGGACTAGCGGGAGTGGCAGATACGCAGTATTTT. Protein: CASSAGLAGVADTQYF.

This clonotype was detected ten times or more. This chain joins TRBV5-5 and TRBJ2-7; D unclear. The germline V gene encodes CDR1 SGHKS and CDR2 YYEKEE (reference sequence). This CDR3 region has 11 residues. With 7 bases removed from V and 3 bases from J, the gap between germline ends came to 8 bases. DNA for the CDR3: TGTGCCAGCTCTACGGTCTACGAGCAGTACTTC. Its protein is CASSTVYEQYF.

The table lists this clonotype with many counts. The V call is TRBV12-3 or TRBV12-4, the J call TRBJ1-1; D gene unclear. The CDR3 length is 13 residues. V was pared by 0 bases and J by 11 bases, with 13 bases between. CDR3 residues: CASSLAGSRRAFF. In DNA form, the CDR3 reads TGTGCCAGCAGTTTAGCAGGGAGTAGGCGTGCTTTCTTT.

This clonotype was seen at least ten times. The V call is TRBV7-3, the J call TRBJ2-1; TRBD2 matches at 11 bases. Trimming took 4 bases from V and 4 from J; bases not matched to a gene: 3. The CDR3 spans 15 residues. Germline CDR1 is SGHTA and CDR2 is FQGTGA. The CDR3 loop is CASSSTSGTYNEQFF. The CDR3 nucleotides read TGTGCCAGCAGCTCGACTAGCGGGACTTACAATGAGCAGTTCTTC.

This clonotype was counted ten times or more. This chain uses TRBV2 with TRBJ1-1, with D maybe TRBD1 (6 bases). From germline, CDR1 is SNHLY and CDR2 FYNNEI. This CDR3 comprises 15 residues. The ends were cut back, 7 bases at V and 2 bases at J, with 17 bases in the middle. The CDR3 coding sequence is TGTGCCAGCAAACCCAAGACAGGAGGTAACACTGAAGCTTTCTTT. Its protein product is CASKPKTGGNTEAFF.

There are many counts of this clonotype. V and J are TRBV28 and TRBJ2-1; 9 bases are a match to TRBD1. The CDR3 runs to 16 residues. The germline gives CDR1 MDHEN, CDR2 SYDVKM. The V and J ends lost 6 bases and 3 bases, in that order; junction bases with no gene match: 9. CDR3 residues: CASRYRQGGSYNEQFF. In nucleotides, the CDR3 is TGTGCCAGCAGATACCGACAGGGGGGGAGCTACAATGAGCAGTTCTTC.

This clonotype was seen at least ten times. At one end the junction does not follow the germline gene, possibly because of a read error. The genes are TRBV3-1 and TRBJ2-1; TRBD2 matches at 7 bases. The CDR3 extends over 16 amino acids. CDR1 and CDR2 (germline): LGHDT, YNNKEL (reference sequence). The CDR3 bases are TGTGCCAGCAGGCAAGGTGGGGGGGTAAGGTACAATGAGCAGTTCTTC. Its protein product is CASRQGGGVRYNEQFF.